The 22 T cell receptor beta chains below come from one sample, sequenced in a study of blood T cell repertoires in COVID-19. Data came from immunoSEQ multiplex PCR; TCRdb stores just in-frame clones and leaves some out. This sample has about 170,000 clones, with roughly 85% found just once. Source material: peripheral blood. All receptors come from a woman of 80 years or more with active or convalescent COVID-19.

The chain carries TRBV18 and TRBJ1-2; D unclear. CDR3 length: 15 residues. Germline CDR1 and CDR2: KGHSH and LQKENI. Trimming took off 0 bases at V and 1 base at J, with 9 bases between the two ends. CDR3 coding DNA: TGTGCCAGCTCACCACCATCAAAACATAACTATGGCTACACCTTC. It specifies CASSPPSKHNYGYTF.

DNA for the CDR3: TGTGCCAGCAGCTCGACAGGGGCGGGCCAAGAGACCCAGTACTTC. It is translated as CASSSTGAGQETQYF. This chain joins TRBV5-4 and TRBJ2-5; 8 nucleotides agree with TRBD1. The J segment lost 1 base and the V segment lost 3 bases, leaving 5 bases of the junction unmatched. The CDR3 spans 15 residues. Germline V gene sequence: CDR1 SGHNT, CDR2 YYREEE (reference sequence). Full variable domain (outside the CDR3, taken from reference TRBV5-4 and TRBJ2-5): ETGVTQSPTHLIKTRGQQVTLRCSSQSGHNTVSWYQQALGQGPQFIFQYYREEENGRGNFPPRFSGLQFPNYSSELNVNALELDDSALYLCASSSTGAGQETQYFGPGTRLLVL.

This chain joins TRBV5-1 and TRBJ1-2, with a possible D match to TRBD1 (6 bases). Trimming shortened V by 7 bases and J by 11 bases, and 21 bases separated the two germline ends. The germline gives CDR1 SGHRS, CDR2 YFSETQ. The CDR3 is 13 amino acids. The CDR3 spells CASGRDIYAGYTF. The CDR3 bases are TGCGCCAGCGGTCGGGACATATACGCTGGTTACACCTTC.

V gene TRBV29-1 combines with J gene TRBJ1-3; the D is unclear. Trimming removed 7 bases at V and 4 bases at J, with 17 bases between. The germline V gene has CDR1 SQVTM and CDR2 ANQGSEA. The CDR3 totals 14 residues. CDR3 DNA sequence: TGCAGCGCCGCGGGAGGGAAAGTAGGAAACACCATATATTTT. Translation gives CSAAGGKVGNTIYF.

This clone was counted between two and nine times. The chain employs TRBV7-8 and TRBJ2-7; 7 bases are a match to TRBD2. The CDR3 has 14 residues. After removal of 0 bases from V and 2 bases from J, the junction contained 1 base not matched to a gene. Germline loops: CDR1 SGHVS, CDR2 FQNEAQ. As DNA, the CDR3 is TGTGCCAGCAGCTTAGCGGGAGGGCCCTACGAGCAGTACTTC. Protein sequence: CASSLAGGPYEQYF.

The chain couples TRBV7-8 to TRBJ1-1, with D possibly TRBD1 on 6 matching bases. V was pared by 6 bases and J by 10 bases, with 18 bases between. Per germline, CDR1 SGHVS and CDR2 FQNEAQ. The CDR3 has 13 residues. In DNA, the CDR3 is TGTGCCAGCAGTCCAACAGGGCGCCAAGGAGCTTTCTTT. Its protein product is CASSPTGRQGAFF.

The chain combines TRBV2 with TRBJ2-3, with 14 bases aligning to TRBD2. The germline V gene has CDR1 SNHLY and CDR2 FYNNEI. The CDR3 spans 16 residues. Trimming at V came to 6 bases and at J to 5 bases, leaving 7 bases not matched to a gene. CDR3 nucleotide sequence: TGTGCCAGCAGCCCGACTAGCGGGAGGGCTAAAGATACGCAGTATTTT. Its protein is CASSPTSGRAKDTQYF.

This clone came up a few times. The chain uses TRBV7-8 and TRBJ1-5; D not resolved. This CDR3 is 13 amino acids long. The germline V and J ends were trimmed by 1 base and 6 bases, with 7 bases remaining between them. CDR1 is SGHVS, CDR2 FQNEAQ, per germline. The CDR3 sequence: CASSLEEGQPQHF. The CDR3 DNA reads TGTGCCAGCAGCTTAGAAGAGGGTCAGCCCCAGCATTTT.

CDR3 loop: CASSSIWTAQYQETQYF. Written as DNA, the CDR3 is TGTGCCAGTAGTAGCATCTGGACAGCCCAGTACCAAGAGACCCAGTACTTC. The V call is TRBV19, the J call TRBJ2-5, with a tentative D call TRBD1 (6 bases). CDR1 is LNHDA and CDR2 is SQIVND in the germline V gene (reference sequence). The CDR3 runs 17 residues. V dropped 4 bases and J dropped 0 bases, with 18 bases sitting between them.

This clone occurred a few times. The chain recombines TRBV30 with TRBJ2-7; 7 bases are a match to TRBD2. The germline gives CDR1 GTSNPN, CDR2 SVGIG (reference sequence). The length of the CDR3 is 14 residues. The ends lost 2 bases at V and 5 bases at J; junction bases unmatched: 9. Here the CDR3 DNA reads TGTGCCTGGAGTTGGGGCGGGAGTAAACACGAGCAGTACTTC. This codes for CAWSWGGSKHEQYF.

The V call is TRBV10-1, the J call TRBJ1-1; D perhaps matches TRBD1 (5 bases). Trimming took 6 bases from V and 6 from J, leaving 14 bases between them. CDR3 length: 13 residues. CDR1 is WNHNN and CDR2 is SYGVQD in the germline V gene (reference sequence). CDR3 protein: CASSLPGGAEAFF. Here the CDR3 DNA reads TGCGCCAGCAGCCTCCCGGGGGGGGCTGAAGCTTTCTTT.

The chain's CDR3 is CASVPGQGDTEAFF. The CDR3 DNA is TGTGCCAGCGTACCGGGACAGGGCGACACTGAAGCTTTCTTT. This chain uses TRBV28 with TRBJ1-1; 9 nucleotides align to TRBD1. The CDR3 consists of 14 residues. Trimming took 8 bases from V and 3 from J; bases not matched to a gene: 7. Germline loops: CDR1 MDHEN, CDR2 SYDVKM.

The rearrangement links TRBV9 to TRBJ2-5, with TRBD2 identical over 10 bases. With V trimmed by 2 bases and J by 4 bases, 8 bases remained unmatched. The length of the CDR3 is 16 residues. Germline-derived CDR1 and CDR2 are SGDLS and YYNGEE. This CDR3 is CASSVGGSSGRETQYF. CDR3 DNA: TGTGCCAGCAGCGTGGGGGGGTCTAGCGGGAGAGAGACCCAGTACTTC.

This clone was recorded a few times. The CDR3 DNA follows: TGTGCCAGCTCACCAATCAATCCAAGGACTAGCGACTCCTACGAGCAGTACTTC. Protein: CASSPINPRTSDSYEQYF. The chain combines TRBV18 with TRBJ2-7; TRBD2 aligns across 9 bases. V lost 2 bases to trimming and J lost 0 bases; unmatched junction nucleotides: 11. This CDR3 spans 18 amino acids. Germline V lookup: CDR1 KGHSH, CDR2 LQKENI. The full variable domain, in which reference TRBV18 and TRBJ2-7 provide the parts outside the CDR3, is NAGVMQNPRHLVRRRGQEARLRCSPMKGHSHVYWYRQLPEEGLKFMVYLQKENIIDESGMPKERFSAEFPKEGPSILRIQQVVRGDSAAYFCASSPINPRTSDSYEQYFGPGTRLTVT.

The chain couples TRBV28 to TRBJ1-1, with 7 positions matching TRBD1. This CDR3 is 14 amino acids long. The germline V gene has CDR1 MDHEN and CDR2 SYDVKM. The J segment lost 0 bases and the V segment lost 6 bases, leaving 4 bases of the junction unmatched. This CDR3 reads CASSQTGMNTEAFF. CDR3 in DNA: TGTGCCAGCAGCCAGACAGGGATGAACACTGAAGCTTTCTTT.

This chain's CDR3 is CASGLVRGTGENYGYTF. The CDR3 DNA sequence: TGTGCTAGTGGTTTGGTAAGGGGGACAGGGGAGAACTATGGCTACACCTTC. The V call is TRBV12-5, the J call TRBJ1-2; 10 bases are shared with TRBD1. CDR1 is LGHNT, CDR2 FRNRAP, per germline. The CDR3 length is 17 residues. V dropped 0 bases and J dropped 2; count of bases not matched to a gene: 6.

The V gene is TRBV5-1, the J gene TRBJ2-3, with D tentatively TRBD2 (6 bases). The CDR3 runs 15 residues. From germline, CDR1 is SGHRS and CDR2 YFSETQ. V shed 7 bases and J shed 4 bases, with 19 bases lying between them. In DNA form, the CDR3 reads TGCGCCAGCGGGGGGAGTGGGAGAGAGGCAGATACGCAGTATTTT. Its translation is CASGGSGREADTQYF.

V is TRBV11-1 and J is TRBJ2-1; 7 positions agree with TRBD2. The J segment lost 7 bases and the V segment lost 5 bases, leaving 2 bases of the junction unmatched. The CDR3 sequence is 12 residues long. Germline V gives CDR1 SGHAT, CDR2 FQDESV (reference sequence). The CDR3: CASSPGGNEQFF. The CDR3 coding sequence is TGTGCCAGCAGCCCGGGGGGAAATGAGCAGTTCTTC.

This rearrangement joins TRBV4-1 to TRBJ2-7, with TRBD2 matching over 11 bases. The CDR3 sequence is 18 residues long. Germline trimming cut 0 bases from V and 4 bases from J; bases unmatched to any gene: 11. From germline, CDR1 is MGHRA and CDR2 YSYEKL. Here the CDR3 DNA reads TGCGCCAGCAGCCAAGATAGGGAAGTAGCGGGAGGGCCGTACGAGCAGTACTTC. It codes for CASSQDREVAGGPYEQYF.

This clone appeared many times. The chain combines TRBV6-5 with TRBJ1-1, with D uncertain. Per the germline V gene, CDR1 is MNHEY and CDR2 is SVGAGI. Trimming cost V 3 bases and J 2 bases, with 7 bases left between them. The CDR3 has 13 amino acids. The CDR3, as DNA: TGTGCCAGCAGTTATAGAGCCAACACTGAAGCTTTCTTT. Translating it yields CASSYRANTEAFF.

The DNA of the CDR3 is TGCAGCGGGGGACAAAGCTCCTACGAGCAGTACTTC. Translation: CSGGQSSYEQYF. The chain links TRBV29-1 to TRBJ2-7, with TRBD1 as a possible D gene (6 bases). CDR3 length equals 12 residues. V dropped 7 bases and J dropped 0 bases, with 10 bases sitting between them. Germline V gives CDR1 SQVTM, CDR2 ANQGSEA.

The rearrangement links TRBV5-5 to TRBJ1-1; D unresolved. The germline V gene encodes CDR1 SGHKS and CDR2 YYEKEE (reference sequence). V lost 2 bases, J lost 4 bases, and 12 bases lay in between. The CDR3 has 14 amino acids. CDR3 sequence: CASSFNNGGTEAFF. The CDR3 DNA sequence: TGTGCCAGCAGCTTTAATAATGGAGGCACTGAAGCTTTCTTT.